This TCR beta chain was profiled in a study of graft-versus-host responses after intestinal transplantation (dated by TCRdb to the early 2020s). The study in broad terms: The transplants that recipients received were multivisceral, liver-intestinal, or isolated intestinal. Anti-thymocyte globulin induction was given to all recipients, followed by maintenance tacrolimus and steroids for approximately three years. The cohort enrolled about two dozen intestinal transplant recipients, one of whom was a retransplant, and 3 patients without pretransplant specimens were excluded. Rather than being sequenced by the commercial service, samples from a few later patients were sequenced in-house on an Illumina MiSeq and processed with MiXCR. Donor T cell macrochimerism was defined as a peak of at least 4% donor T cells among recipient peripheral blood mononuclear cells. After intestinal transplantation, graft-versus-host and host-versus-graft alloreactive T cell clones were followed in the graft, circulation and bone marrow using bulk TCR-beta CDR3 sequencing. Alloreactive clones were identified by sequencing pre-transplant mixed lymphocyte reaction products and comparing these products with unstimulated pre-transplant donor and recipient T cells. General study outcomes and caveats: Early after transplant, peak levels of circulating GvH clones were associated with declines in HvG clones. High GvH to HvG T cell clonal ratios were observed in the allografts of patients with donor T cell macrochimerism. GvH clones were found in recipient bone marrow, and some of the GvH clones appeared earlier in ileal mucosa or blood, which is consistent with an intestinal mucosal origin. The relatively low number and heterogeneity of intestinal transplant patients limited the conclusions.

Blood samples were collected up to 4 times in the first month after transplant and then at least monthly when available. Library method: the immunoSEQ multiplex PCR assay. For most patients, genomic DNA was subjected to high-throughput TCR-beta CDR3 sequencing by Adaptive Biotechnologies. Under the source paper's analysis protocol: Adaptive's ImmunoSEQ software was the source of the TCR sequencing data for around 20 patients, while a few other patients were processed with MiXCR and VDJtools. Because the origin of CDR3 nucleotide sequences shared between donor and recipient could not be assigned, those sequences were removed. To be classed as alloreactive, a clone needed at least 2-fold expansion over unstimulated cells and a minimum CFSE-low frequency of 0.002% (template counts) or 0.001% (read counts). Mappable clones were those detected in sequenced pre-transplant spleen, lymph node, or MLR CFSE-low populations of the donor or recipient. The cumulative frequency of alloreactive clones was calculated as a percentage of all sequences, weighted by copy number. TCRdb carries this immuneACCESS record with in-frame sequences only. Its versions omit some clonotypes, under half of them owing to an unresolved V gene in the studies checked, with the rest unexplained. The V and J calls and clone size come from that table; D and trimming were worked out from the DNA. In this sample the table shows about 100,000 clones, 90% of which occur a single time. The ten biggest clones cover about 16% of the sample.

Of note for this clone: Its binding antigen is unknown. No much larger clone is present one base from it, and per-base qualities are unavailable.

This clonotype originated in a human patient who received an intestinal transplant, so some T cells may come from the graft donor. Sequenced here: PBMCs, sampled roughly 410 days after intestinal transplant.

The DNA reads TGTGCCAGTAGTAAGACAGCGGGCTACACCTTC. It translates to CASSKTAGYTF. The chain is assembled from TRBV19 and TRBJ1-2; the best D guess is TRBD1, with 5 bases matching. The CDR3 has 11 amino acids, counting the end cysteine and phenylalanine. The only DNA kept is the CDR3, 33 bases in frame from the first base. Cut back by 4 bases and 8 bases, the V and J ends lie 8 bases apart. For CDR1 and CDR2, the germline V gene (reference sequence) lists LNHDA and SQIVND.